The present entry profiles one T cell receptor (beta chain) with its context. The data stem from a study of blood T cell repertoires in COVID-19. The overall study: Sites in the United States, Italy and Spain provided acute and convalescent COVID-19 samples. Nucleic acid was either cDNA or gDNA, and it came from T cells, B-cell-depleted T cells, or PBMCs.

The protocol was immunoSEQ multiplex PCR, while the TCRdb copy is restricted to in-frame clones and leaves out a portion. The repertoire holds around 260,000 clones, with approximately 93% as singletons. Enrolment of Seattle patients took place during active infection, and they were followed longitudinally. The germline CDR1 and CDR2 sequences are SGHKS and YYEKEE (reference sequence). Trimming took 4 bases from V and 1 from J, leaving 12 bases between them. The CDR3 loop spans 15 amino acids. The specimen sequenced was peripheral blood. The rearrangement joins TRBV5-5 to TRBJ1-5; TRBD1 might be the D (5 bases). The receptor was derived from a woman in her thirties with COVID-19, enrolled during active disease. This CDR3 reads CASSPTVNSNQPQHF. In nucleotides, the CDR3 is TGTGCCAGCAGCCCGACAGTGAACAGCAATCAGCCCCAGCATTTT.